This T cell receptor (beta chain) comes out of a study of T cell responses to AZD1222 COVID-19 vaccine. Method: immunoSEQ multiplex PCR; TCRdb's copy keeps in-frame clones and lacks some. Among 60,000 to 75,000 clones listed, around 80% were seen once. General observations from the study: Researchers report vaccine-associated CD4 TCRs spanning spike, with dominance at 160-218 and 743-854. A mostly white British donor set with more females was recruited, and clonal diversity was possibly underestimated. After the peak T cell response, and only then, were repertoires sampled. Nearly half of the spike-specific TCRs reportedly recognize variant regions that carry no mutations.

The length of the CDR3 is 11 residues. Germline CDR1 is LNHDA and CDR2 is SQIVND (reference sequence). Trimming stripped 7 bases from V and 7 bases from J, with 9 bases between. Note on this clone: Its target is not known.

Specimen: peripheral blood, collected on day 0 of AZD1222 vaccination. The V call is TRBV19, the J call TRBJ2-3; D is undetermined. This clonotype was sampled from an adult in good health. As DNA, the CDR3 is TGTGCCAGTATGGGGATCCATACGCAGTATTTT. Its protein is CASMGIHTQYF.